This T cell receptor beta chain came from a study of shared clonotypes between healthy human individuals. About the study: For every donor, three CD4 naive, three CD4 memory, two CD8 naive and one CD8 memory plates were used.

In the naive CD8 group, cells lacked CD45RO and were positively selected for CCR7, so terminally differentiated effector memory CD45RA+ cells were left out. TCRdb keeps only in-frame clones here, not all; method: immunoSEQ multiplex PCR. The data show 800,000 or so clones, around 96% seen once. This CDR3 contains 14 residues. CDR1 is WSHSY and CDR2 is SAAADI in the germline V gene. V was cut by 7 bases and J by 1 base, with 13 bases left in between. The source material was naive CD8+ T cells sorted from blood. The chain uses TRBV10-2 and TRBJ1-1; D may be TRBD1 (5 bases). The source is a man aged 25-45 years in good health. As DNA, the CDR3 is TGCGCCAGCACGTCAGGGTCAGCGAACACTGAAGCTTTCTTT. It is translated as CASTSGSANTEAFF.